The T cell receptor beta chain under discussion was sequenced for a study of CD8 T cells in ankylosing spondylitis. Study-level points and caveats: Typical of ankylosing spondylitis blood, it appeared, was a TCR beta motif of 7 or 8 highly homologous variants.

A few counts support this clonotype. Its antigen is currently unknown. TCRdb itself ran the 5' RACE reads through MiXCR, one entry per CDR3 protein. Seen here are approximately 210,000 distinct CDR3 sequences, 9.5% to 15% observed once, and the top ten hold 15% to 20%. This CDR3 spans 15 amino acids. Germline assignment: CDR1 SGHKS and CDR2 YYEKEE (reference sequence). Trimming removed 5 bases from V and 1 base from J, with 15 bases in between. The source of this sequence is a male donor with ankylosing spondylitis or in good health (not recorded which). The J gene is TRBJ1-1, the V gene TRBV5-5; D is undetermined. The sample was blood, either unsorted or a sorted T cell fraction (not recorded which). Here the CDR3 reads CASRDKWVGNTEAFF. CDR3 nucleotide sequence: TGTGCCAGCAGAGACAAGTGGGTTGGGAACACTGAAGCTTTCTTT.